The T cell receptor beta chain described here comes from a study of graft-versus-host responses after intestinal transplantation (dated by TCRdb to the early 2020s). About the full investigation: The transplants that recipients got were multivisceral, liver-intestinal, or isolated intestinal. Anti-thymocyte globulin induction was given to all recipients, followed by maintenance tacrolimus and steroids for roughly 3 years. Rather than being sequenced by the commercial service, samples from a few later patients were sequenced in-house on an Illumina MiSeq and processed with MiXCR. A peak of at least 4% donor T cells among recipient peripheral blood mononuclear cells was the definition used for donor T cell macrochimerism. A cohort of roughly 25 intestinal transplant recipients, including one retransplant, was enrolled, and a few patients lacking pretransplant specimens were excluded. To identify alloreactive clones, pre-transplant mixed lymphocyte reaction products were sequenced and then compared with unstimulated pre-transplant donor and recipient T cells. Bulk TCR-beta CDR3 sequencing was used to track graft-versus-host and host-versus-graft alloreactive T cell clones in the graft, circulation and bone marrow after intestinal transplantation.

Library construction relied on the immunoSEQ multiplex PCR assay. For most patients, genomic DNA was isolated with the Qiagen DNeasy Blood and Tissue Kit and sent frozen to Adaptive Biotechnologies for TCR sequencing. Adaptive Biotechnologies carried out high-throughput TCR-beta CDR3 sequencing of genomic DNA for most patients. The authors' analysis ran thus. Adaptive's ImmunoSEQ software was the source of the TCR sequencing data for 15 to 20 patients, while a few other patients were processed with MiXCR and VDJtools. To correct CD4 versus CD8 sorting errors, any sequence found in both subsets at a frequency ratio below 5:1 was removed. CDR3 nucleotide sequences shared between donor and recipient were removed because their origin could not be assigned. Alloreactive clones required at least 2-fold expansion over unstimulated cells and minimum CFSE-low frequency of 0.002% (template counts) or 0.001% (read counts). Mappable clones were those detected in sequenced pre-transplant spleen, lymph node, or MLR CFSE-low populations of the donor or recipient. Cumulative frequency of alloreactive clones was calculated as a percentage of all sequences weighted by copy number. This is the immuneACCESS table as TCRdb keeps it, with only in-frame sequences that have V and J called. A part of the clones is gone; compared with another copy, unresolved V genes explain less than half, and the rest is unexplained. V, J and clone size are those of that table, while D and trimming were read from the DNA. For this sample there are about 120,000 clones; 90% to 95% appear just once. More than 3% of the sample comes from the top ten.

The investigation overall reported the following: GvH clones were found in recipient bone marrow, and some of the GvH clones appeared earlier in ileal mucosa or blood, which is consistent with an intestinal mucosal origin. Patients with donor T cell macrochimerism had high GvH to HvG T cell clonal ratios in their allografts. The relatively low number and heterogeneity of intestinal transplant patients limited the conclusions. Early after transplant, declines in HvG clones were associated with peak levels of circulating GvH clones.

The label giving this sample's time point can be read as: cells obtained before transplantation from donor or recipient. CD3+CD4+ and CD3+CD8+ populations were FACS-sorted from unstimulated pre-transplant donor and recipient cells taken from spleen or lymph nodes. Comment on this clone: Its antigen specificity is not known. No base-level quality is on record; no much larger clone is a single base apart. The sample holds other DNA sequences that translate to the same CDR3.

The CDR3 numbers 12 residues from cysteine through phenylalanine. Only CDR3 DNA is held: 36 bases, read in frame from base 1. Trimming at the junction amounts to 2 bases on V and 7 bases on J, and the germline ends lie 6 bases apart. Per the germline V gene (reference sequence), LNHDA is the CDR1 and SQIVND is the CDR2. The receptor chain draws on TRBV19 and TRBJ2-1; TRBD1 is possibly the D segment (6 matching bases). This sequence was found in a human donor who received an intestinal transplant. The sample was unstimulated CD8+ T cells sorted from spleen or lymph node cells, taken before intestinal transplant. The DNA sequence reads TGTGCCAGTAGTATAAGGGGGAATGAGCAGTTCTTC. Translated, it reads CASSIRGNEQFF.